This T cell receptor beta chain was profiled in a study of OX40 agonist ivuxolimab in advanced cancers. Study in general: Three partial responders included one hepatocellular carcinoma patient and two cutaneous melanoma patients. General study points: Blood T cells, both CD4+ and CD8+, expanded clonally by week 6 at 0.1 to 3.0 mg/kg. The antigens recognized by the expanded peripheral T cells, that is their antigen specificity, were not determined.

As regards this clone: Its antigen is not identified.

From germline, CDR1 is SGHNT and CDR2 YYREEE (reference sequence). Trimming removed 0 bases at V and 7 bases at J, with 7 bases between. CDR3 length: 13 residues. This table comes from immunoSEQ multiplex PCR, and its TCRdb copy is limited to in-frame clones, with some not included. Here the sample spans about 80,000 clones, more than 70% being singletons. V usage is TRBV5-4 and J usage is TRBJ2-2; no clear D gene. The TCR was taken from an adult with an advanced solid tumor such as melanoma, head and neck, liver or kidney cancer. This sample comprised CD4+ or CD8+ T cells sorted from blood, obtained in a trial of the OX40 agonist ivuxolimab. The CDR3 DNA reads as TGTGCCAGCAGCTTGGAAGGGCGCGGGGAGCTGTTTTTT. It translates to CASSLEGRGELFF. The full variable domain, in which reference TRBV5-4 and TRBJ2-2 provide the parts outside the CDR3, is ETGVTQSPTHLIKTRGQQVTLRCSSQSGHNTVSWYQQALGQGPQFIFQYYREEENGRGNFPPRFSGLQFPNYSSELNVNALELDDSALYLCASSLEGRGELFFGEGSRLTVL.